The next 30 T cell receptor beta chains were all read from a single sample in a study of cytomegalovirus exposure and HLA in healthy donors. With 60 Vbeta and 13 Jbeta primers, the PCR was carried out. Generated by immunoSEQ multiplex PCR, the TCRdb table keeps only in-frame clones and is missing some. The sample includes about 120,000 clones, more than 9% of them seen just once. The sample comprised PBMCs. The receptors stem from a young woman in good health and CMV-seropositive.

The chain couples TRBV19 to TRBJ1-2; 8 bases map to TRBD1. CDR1 and CDR2 from the germline V gene are LNHDA and SQIVND (reference sequence). J lost 8 bases, V lost 5 bases, and 7 bases had no gene match. The CDR3 runs to 13 residues. CDR3 region: CASSPGQVGGYTF. Here the CDR3 DNA reads TGTGCCAGTAGTCCGGGACAGGTCGGGGGCTACACCTTC.

Only a few counts were recorded for this clone. This sequence joins TRBV7-6 and TRBJ2-7, with TRBD1 matching 8 bases. The trim removed 5 bases at V and 2 bases at J, leaving 2 bases unmatched. Germline assignment: CDR1 SGHVS and CDR2 FNYEAQ. The CDR3 consists of 13 residues. The CDR3: CASSRDRTYEQYF. The DNA for the CDR3 is TGTGCCAGCAGCCGGGACAGGACCTACGAGCAGTACTTC.

This clone was counted a few times. The chain uses TRBV5-1 and TRBJ2-1, with TRBD1 matching 7 bases. The ends lost 5 bases at V and 4 bases at J; junction bases unmatched: 6. The CDR3 has 14 amino acids. Per germline, CDR1 SGHRS and CDR2 YFSETQ. CDR3 in DNA: TGCGCCAGCAGAGGGGGCCCCGATTACAATGAGCAGTTCTTC. This gives the protein CASRGGPDYNEQFF.

The CDR3 bases are TGTGCCAGCAGCCAAGTAATGAACACTGAAGCTTTCTTT. Its translation is CASSQVMNTEAFF. The J gene is TRBJ1-1, the V gene TRBV14; D gene unclear. Germline loops: CDR1 SGHDN, CDR2 FVKESK. The V and J ends lost 1 base and 0 bases respectively, with 3 bases between them. The CDR3 has 13 residues.

This chain connects TRBV10-3 to TRBJ2-2; 7 bases map to TRBD1. Unmatched junction bases numbered 7, after V lost 2 bases and J lost 4 bases. Germline V gene sequence: CDR1 ENHRY, CDR2 SYGVKD. The CDR3 length is 16 residues. In DNA form, the CDR3 reads TGTGCCATCAGTGAGGGTAACAGGGGCTCCACCGGGGAGCTGTTTTTT. Translated: CAISEGNRGSTGELFF.

The V call is TRBV2, the J call TRBJ1-3; the D gene is possibly TRBD1 (5 bases). Germline V gene lookup returns CDR1 SNHLY and CDR2 FYNNEI. The V and J ends lost 9 bases and 0 bases respectively, with 12 bases between them. The CDR3 has 14 residues. The CDR3 DNA reads as TGTGCCAGAGGAGGCGGGGGCTCTGGAAACACCATATATTTT. As protein: CARGGGGSGNTIYF.

This clone appeared a few times. The gene calls are TRBV10-3 and TRBJ1-2; D is possibly TRBD1 (5 bases). CDR3 size: 14 residues. V was cut by 4 bases and J by 6 bases, with 15 bases left in between. Germline-derived CDR1 and CDR2 are ENHRY and SYGVKD. The CDR3 is CAISATDTIDGYTF. The DNA of the CDR3 is TGTGCCATCAGTGCGACGGACACAATAGATGGCTACACCTTC.

This clone was seen a few times. The chain has TRBV7-6 and TRBJ1-1; tentative D call: TRBD1 (5 bases). Trimming took off 5 bases at V and 5 bases at J, with 12 bases between the two ends. Germline CDR1 is SGHVS and CDR2 is FNYEAQ. This CDR3 comprises 13 residues. The CDR3 here is CASSHTGSTEAFF. Here the CDR3 DNA reads TGTGCCAGCAGCCACACAGGTAGTACTGAAGCTTTCTTT.

This clone has only a few counts. The chain couples TRBV6-6 to TRBJ1-5, with D possibly matching TRBD1 (5 bases). V was trimmed by 6 bases and J by 6 bases, leaving 15 bases between them. Looked up from germline, CDR1 is MNHNY and CDR2 is SVGAGI (reference sequence). The CDR3 contains 14 residues. The CDR3 loop reads CASRPGGGGQPQHF. CDR3 in DNA: TGTGCCAGCAGACCCGGGGGAGGTGGTCAGCCCCAGCATTTT.

J is TRBJ1-2 and V is TRBV11-3; 7 bases fit TRBD1. CDR1 and CDR2 from the germline V gene are SGHNT and YENEEA. Trimming at V came to 1 base and at J to 8 bases, leaving 10 bases not matched to a gene. This CDR3 spans 15 amino acids. CDR3 sequence (DNA): TGTGCCAGCAGCTTAGGCGCACAGGGGCCGGGAGGCTACACCTTC. Its translation: CASSLGAQGPGGYTF.

V and J are TRBV7-9 and TRBJ1-2, with D uncertain. Germline CDR1 reads SEHNR; CDR2 reads FQNEAQ (reference sequence). The CDR3 has 13 amino acids. The V end was cut by 8 bases, the J end by 6 bases, with 16 bases between. The CDR3 DNA is TGTGCCAGCGACCCCGACAATCTGGATGGCTACACCTTC. Protein: CASDPDNLDGYTF.

V gene TRBV6-5 combines with J gene TRBJ1-2; 9 positions match TRBD1. V shed 4 bases, J shed 4 bases, and the junction held 7 bases outside the gene matches. This CDR3 is built from 15 residues. Germline CDR1 MNHEY, CDR2 SVGAGI. The CDR3 here is CASSSPGTGSYGYTF. DNA for the CDR3: TGTGCCAGCAGTTCCCCCGGGACAGGGAGCTATGGCTACACCTTC.

The V gene is TRBV5-4, the J gene TRBJ2-5; 7 bases match TRBD1. Germline assignment: CDR1 SGHNT and CDR2 YYREEE (reference sequence). The CDR3 consists of 14 residues. The junction had 7 bases not matched to a gene; V was cut back by 3 bases and J by 5 bases. The chain's CDR3 is CASSSQGIEETQYF. In nucleotides, the CDR3 is TGTGCCAGCAGCTCACAGGGGATCGAGGAGACCCAGTACTTC. The complete variable domain, with remaining parts taken from reference TRBV5-4 and TRBJ2-5, reads ETGVTQSPTHLIKTRGQQVTLRCSSQSGHNTVSWYQQALGQGPQFIFQYYREEENGRGNFPPRFSGLQFPNYSSELNVNALELDDSALYLCASSSQGIEETQYFGPGTRLLVL.

This chain joins TRBV5-4 and TRBJ2-3; D is perhaps TRBD2 (5 bases). Germline V CDR1 and CDR2: SGHNT, YYREEE (reference sequence). Trimming took off 5 bases at V and 0 bases at J, with 19 bases between the two ends. The CDR3 consists of 17 residues. The CDR3 protein is CASSHWGSGSSTDTQYF. CDR3 DNA: TGTGCCAGCAGTCACTGGGGTTCGGGGTCTAGCACAGATACGCAGTATTTT.

The chain employs TRBV6-1 and TRBJ1-4; no clear D gene. Trimming stripped 8 bases from V and 8 bases from J, with 9 bases between. Germline-derived CDR1 and CDR2 are MNHNS and SASEGT. This CDR3 contains 11 residues. Here the CDR3 DNA reads TGTGCCAGCTGGACTCCAGAAAAACTGTTTTTT. It yields the protein CASWTPEKLFF.

This clone occurred a few times. J is TRBJ1-4 and V is TRBV28; maybe TRBD1 (6 bases). Germline V CDR1 and CDR2: MDHEN, SYDVKM. The germline V and J ends were trimmed by 0 bases and 8 bases, with 13 bases remaining between them. This CDR3 is built from 15 residues. The CDR3 region has the DNA TGTGCCAGCAGTTTATGGGACAGAAGTCAAGAAAAACTGTTTTTT. It encodes CASSLWDRSQEKLFF.

This clone was seen more than once but under ten times. This chain uses TRBV7-3 with TRBJ1-1; a weak D match, TRBD1 (5 bases). Trimming removed 2 bases from V and 0 bases from J, with 10 bases in between. CDR1 is SGHTA, CDR2 FQGTGA, per germline. This CDR3 spans 15 amino acids. CDR3 sequence reads: CASSLSAGLNTEAFF. As DNA, the CDR3 is TGTGCCAGCAGCTTATCCGCAGGGCTGAACACTGAAGCTTTCTTT.

This rearrangement joins TRBV19 to TRBJ1-4; maybe TRBD1 (6 bases). Germline CDR1 reads LNHDA; CDR2 reads SQIVND (reference sequence). The CDR3 length is 18 residues. Trimming left V 4 bases short and J 4 bases short, with 22 bases between. In DNA form, the CDR3 reads TGTGCCAGTAGTACGAGCGCCACAGGGCTGATAGGTAATGAAAAACTGTTTTTT. Translating gives CASSTSATGLIGNEKLFF.

The chain couples TRBV7-8 to TRBJ2-2; D gene uncertain. The germline gives CDR1 SGHVS, CDR2 FQNEAQ. CDR3 size: 14 residues. Trimming shortened V by 4 bases and J by 6 bases, and 12 bases separated the two germline ends. CDR3 nucleotide sequence: TGTGCCAGCAGCTCCCCGTCAATAGCCGGGGAGCTGTTTTTT. The encoded protein is CASSSPSIAGELFF.

The chain recombines TRBV19 with TRBJ1-1; D call uncertain. V lost 6 bases and J lost 6, with 11 bases in between. The length of the CDR3 is 12 residues. In germline, CDR1 is LNHDA, CDR2 SQIVND (reference sequence). This CDR3 reads CASRIGPSEAFF. The CDR3 region has the DNA TGTGCCAGTAGAATTGGGCCATCTGAAGCTTTCTTT.

V gene TRBV25-1 combines with J gene TRBJ2-2; 10 nucleotides align to TRBD1. Germline CDR1 reads MGHDK; CDR2 reads SYGVNS. V shed 10 bases, J shed 5 bases, and the junction held 4 bases outside the gene matches. This CDR3 is built from 13 residues. CDR3 in DNA: TGTGCCACAGGACAGGGGGTAACCGGGGAGCTGTTTTTT. Its protein product is CATGQGVTGELFF. Full variable domain (remainder filled in from reference TRBV25-1 and TRBJ2-2): EADIYQTPRYLVIGTGKKITLECSQTMGHDKMYWYQQDPGMELHLIHYSYGVNSTEKGDLSSESTVSRIRTEHFPLTLESARPSHTSQYLCATGQGVTGELFFGEGSRLTVL.

The sample holds a few counts of this clone. The rearrangement links TRBV7-9 to TRBJ1-5, with a tentative D call TRBD1 (5 bases). V dropped 1 base and J dropped 2 bases, with 18 bases sitting between them. The CDR3 is 18 residues long. Germline V lookup: CDR1 SEHNR, CDR2 FQNEAQ (reference sequence). In nucleotides, the CDR3 is TGTGCCAGCAGCTTAGGGCAGGGTGGGGTACCCGGCAATCAGCCCCAGCATTTT. Residues: CASSLGQGGVPGNQPQHF.

This clone was observed a few times. The CDR3 loop is CASSEDIGNSPLHF. The CDR3, as DNA: TGTGCCAGCAGTGAAGATATCGGGAATTCACCCCTCCACTTT. The chain employs TRBV6-1 and TRBJ1-6; D unresolved. The V gene lost 1 base and the J gene lost 7 bases, with 8 bases spanning the gap. The CDR3 covers 14 residues. In germline, CDR1 is MNHNS, CDR2 SASEGT.

The V call is TRBV6-5, the J call TRBJ1-3, with TRBD1 matching over 7 bases. V shed 5 bases and J 8 bases; nucleotides not matched to a gene: 12. Germline V lookup: CDR1 MNHEY, CDR2 SVGAGI. The CDR3 extends over 15 amino acids. CDR3 residues: CASSRTGEIVDTIYF. CDR3 DNA sequence: TGTGCCAGCAGTCGAACAGGGGAAATCGTGGACACCATATATTTT.

Only a few counts were recorded for this clone. The rearrangement links TRBV13 to TRBJ2-1; possible D gene TRBD1, 6 bases. Germline V lookup: CDR1 PRHDT, CDR2 FYEKMQ (reference sequence). Trimming took off 3 bases at V and 3 bases at J, with 9 bases between the two ends. The CDR3 runs 14 residues. The CDR3 DNA reads TGTGCCAGCAGCTTGGGGGCAGACTACAATGAGCAGTTCTTC. Translation: CASSLGADYNEQFF.

The rearrangement uses TRBV7-9 and TRBJ2-2; D is unresolved. This CDR3 comprises 13 residues. Germline V gene lookup returns CDR1 SEHNR and CDR2 FQNEAQ (reference sequence). Trimming took 3 bases from V and 6 from J, leaving 8 bases between them. DNA of the CDR3: TGTGCCAGCAGCTTTCAGTTGGCCGGGGAGCTGTTTTTT. It specifies CASSFQLAGELFF. The variable domain in full, completed from reference TRBV7-9 and TRBJ2-2, reads DTGVSQNPRHKITKRGQNVTFRCDPISEHNRLYWYRQTLGQGPEFLTYFQNEAQLEKSRLLSDRFSAERPKGSFSTLEIQRTEQGDSAMYLCASSFQLAGELFFGEGSRLTVL.

This clone was seen more than once but under ten times. This sequence joins TRBV7-8 and TRBJ1-2, with TRBD1 matching over 7 bases. V trimming: 5 bases; J trimming: 5 bases; junction bases outside the gene matches: 11. The CDR3 covers 15 residues. Germline V lookup: CDR1 SGHVS, CDR2 FQNEAQ. This chain's CDR3 is CASSLGTEALYGYTF. CDR3 DNA: TGTGCCAGCAGCCTGGGGACAGAGGCTCTTTATGGCTACACCTTC.

The chain recombines TRBV19 with TRBJ2-7; 11 nucleotides align to TRBD2. Germline V gene lookup returns CDR1 LNHDA and CDR2 SQIVND (reference sequence). V lost 7 bases to trimming and J lost 6 bases; unmatched junction nucleotides: 5. The CDR3 loop spans 13 amino acids. The CDR3 DNA follows: TGTGCCAGTAACCTAGCGGGAGGTTCCGAGCAGTACTTC. Its translation: CASNLAGGSEQYF.

The rearrangement joins TRBV5-1 to TRBJ2-3, with 8 bases identical to TRBD1. The CDR3 is 15 residues long. The trim removed 1 base at V and 6 bases at J, leaving 7 bases unmatched. Looked up from germline, CDR1 is SGHRS and CDR2 is YFSETQ. Here the CDR3 reads CASSLNGRGLDTQYF. In DNA form, the CDR3 reads TGCGCCAGCAGCTTGAATGGCAGGGGGCTCGATACGCAGTATTTT.

This chain joins TRBV19 and TRBJ2-7; 9 bases are shared with TRBD1. The CDR3 runs to 15 residues. The germline V gene has CDR1 LNHDA and CDR2 SQIVND (reference sequence). V dropped 6 bases and J dropped 6; count of bases not matched to a gene: 12. As DNA, the CDR3 is TGTGCCAGTAGCCGAAGCGGACAGGGGTACTCCGAGCAGTACTTC. Protein product: CASSRSGQGYSEQYF.